This T cell receptor beta chain was identified during a study of Graves' ophthalmopathy and Graves' hyperthyroidism. Across the whole study: Peripheral blood collection took place at initial diagnosis, before any treatment.

The study, taken as a whole, reports: Among expanded thyroid clonotypes above 0.001 frequency, most also occurred in blood.

Amplified TCR beta CDR3 regions were obtained using RNA transcripts as template. An opening RT-PCR round employed HTBI primers and preceded a second-round multiplex PCR. TCRdb reprocessed the multiplex PCR reads with MiXCR, giving one entry per CDR3 protein. The repertoire has under 350,000 distinct CDR3 sequences, about a sixth of them found once; the top ten carry about 12%. This clonotype was observed a few times. Its matching antigen is unknown. CDR3 length: 17 amino acids. V lost 1 base and J lost 5; bases outside the gene matches: 9. CDR1 is SGHAT and CDR2 is FQDESV in the germline V gene (reference sequence). Where ophthalmopathy was present, donors had moderate-to-severe activity, CAS ≥3, NOSPECS ≥4 and duration under 3 months.

The source material was peripheral blood. This chain links TRBV11-1 with TRBJ2-2, with TRBD2 matching 8 bases. The receptor's source is an adult man with Graves' ophthalmopathy. This chain's CDR3 is CASSLEAPSGLTGELFF. The DNA of the CDR3 is TGTGCCAGCAGCTTAGAAGCCCCTAGCGGGTTGACCGGGGAGCTGTTTTTT.